One sample yielded the 2 T cell receptor beta chains listed below, sequenced in a study of blood T cell repertoires in COVID-19. The protocol was immunoSEQ multiplex PCR, while the TCRdb copy is restricted to in-frame clones and leaves out a portion. Of some 200,000 clones detected, 85% appear once; the ten largest clones hold roughly 7.7%. Specimen: peripheral blood. These receptor sequences come from a woman aged 60-75 years with acute or convalescent COVID-19.

This chain joins TRBV18 and TRBJ1-6; TRBD1 might be the D (6 bases). Trimming removed 5 bases from V and 7 bases from J, with 18 bases in between. There are 16 residues in the CDR3. Germline V CDR1 and CDR2: KGHSH, LQKENI. CDR3 nucleotides: TGTGCCAGCTCATTACAGGGAATGGGAATCAATTCACCCCTCCACTTT. Protein: CASSLQGMGINSPLHF.

The CDR3 here is CSAGGQGNYGYTF. CDR3 coding DNA: TGCAGTGCTGGTGGGCAGGGTAACTATGGCTACACCTTC. The rearrangement uses TRBV20-1 and TRBJ1-2; D is possibly TRBD1 (5 bases). The CDR3 is 13 residues long. In germline, CDR1 is DFQATT, CDR2 SNEGSKA (reference sequence). The V end was cut by 5 bases, the J end by 1 base, with 11 bases between.